The clone carrying this T cell receptor (beta chain) was recorded only once. Its matching antigen is unknown. The source of the sample is a study of radiation and T cells in renal cell carcinoma. This sample's time point: baseline pretreatment blood. Treatment of the sample: 15 Gy SBRT to primary tumor, nephrectomy 4 weeks later. After SBRT, blood was collected at 2 and 4 weeks, plus baseline. The patient's renal cell carcinoma had clear cell pathology. Study results and limitations: Top tumor clonotypes rose in blood 2 weeks post-radiation, then contracted. No pretreatment tumor biopsies were available for baseline clonotypes.

Assay used: immunoSEQ multiplex PCR; TCRdb lists only in-frame clones, some missing. The table has over 85,000 clones, over 75% seen once. The sample was blood, taken from a patient whose treatment included radiotherapy and nephrectomy. The receptor's source is a man aged 60 to 69 with renal cell carcinoma.

The CDR3: CASSDPSSGANVLTF. The CDR3, as DNA: TGTGCCAGCAGTGACCCGAGCTCTGGGGCCAACGTCCTGACTTTC. The gene calls are TRBV2 and TRBJ2-6; D is undetermined. Trimming stripped 3 bases from V and 0 bases from J, with 6 bases between. Germline loops: CDR1 SNHLY, CDR2 FYNNEI. The CDR3 totals 15 residues. The complete variable domain, with remaining parts taken from reference TRBV2 and TRBJ2-6, reads EPEVTQTPSHQVTQMGQEVILRCVPISNHLYFYWYRQILGQKVEFLVSFYNNEISEKSEIFDDQFSVERPDGSNFTLKIRSTKLEDSAMYFCASSDPSSGANVLTFGAGSRLTVL.